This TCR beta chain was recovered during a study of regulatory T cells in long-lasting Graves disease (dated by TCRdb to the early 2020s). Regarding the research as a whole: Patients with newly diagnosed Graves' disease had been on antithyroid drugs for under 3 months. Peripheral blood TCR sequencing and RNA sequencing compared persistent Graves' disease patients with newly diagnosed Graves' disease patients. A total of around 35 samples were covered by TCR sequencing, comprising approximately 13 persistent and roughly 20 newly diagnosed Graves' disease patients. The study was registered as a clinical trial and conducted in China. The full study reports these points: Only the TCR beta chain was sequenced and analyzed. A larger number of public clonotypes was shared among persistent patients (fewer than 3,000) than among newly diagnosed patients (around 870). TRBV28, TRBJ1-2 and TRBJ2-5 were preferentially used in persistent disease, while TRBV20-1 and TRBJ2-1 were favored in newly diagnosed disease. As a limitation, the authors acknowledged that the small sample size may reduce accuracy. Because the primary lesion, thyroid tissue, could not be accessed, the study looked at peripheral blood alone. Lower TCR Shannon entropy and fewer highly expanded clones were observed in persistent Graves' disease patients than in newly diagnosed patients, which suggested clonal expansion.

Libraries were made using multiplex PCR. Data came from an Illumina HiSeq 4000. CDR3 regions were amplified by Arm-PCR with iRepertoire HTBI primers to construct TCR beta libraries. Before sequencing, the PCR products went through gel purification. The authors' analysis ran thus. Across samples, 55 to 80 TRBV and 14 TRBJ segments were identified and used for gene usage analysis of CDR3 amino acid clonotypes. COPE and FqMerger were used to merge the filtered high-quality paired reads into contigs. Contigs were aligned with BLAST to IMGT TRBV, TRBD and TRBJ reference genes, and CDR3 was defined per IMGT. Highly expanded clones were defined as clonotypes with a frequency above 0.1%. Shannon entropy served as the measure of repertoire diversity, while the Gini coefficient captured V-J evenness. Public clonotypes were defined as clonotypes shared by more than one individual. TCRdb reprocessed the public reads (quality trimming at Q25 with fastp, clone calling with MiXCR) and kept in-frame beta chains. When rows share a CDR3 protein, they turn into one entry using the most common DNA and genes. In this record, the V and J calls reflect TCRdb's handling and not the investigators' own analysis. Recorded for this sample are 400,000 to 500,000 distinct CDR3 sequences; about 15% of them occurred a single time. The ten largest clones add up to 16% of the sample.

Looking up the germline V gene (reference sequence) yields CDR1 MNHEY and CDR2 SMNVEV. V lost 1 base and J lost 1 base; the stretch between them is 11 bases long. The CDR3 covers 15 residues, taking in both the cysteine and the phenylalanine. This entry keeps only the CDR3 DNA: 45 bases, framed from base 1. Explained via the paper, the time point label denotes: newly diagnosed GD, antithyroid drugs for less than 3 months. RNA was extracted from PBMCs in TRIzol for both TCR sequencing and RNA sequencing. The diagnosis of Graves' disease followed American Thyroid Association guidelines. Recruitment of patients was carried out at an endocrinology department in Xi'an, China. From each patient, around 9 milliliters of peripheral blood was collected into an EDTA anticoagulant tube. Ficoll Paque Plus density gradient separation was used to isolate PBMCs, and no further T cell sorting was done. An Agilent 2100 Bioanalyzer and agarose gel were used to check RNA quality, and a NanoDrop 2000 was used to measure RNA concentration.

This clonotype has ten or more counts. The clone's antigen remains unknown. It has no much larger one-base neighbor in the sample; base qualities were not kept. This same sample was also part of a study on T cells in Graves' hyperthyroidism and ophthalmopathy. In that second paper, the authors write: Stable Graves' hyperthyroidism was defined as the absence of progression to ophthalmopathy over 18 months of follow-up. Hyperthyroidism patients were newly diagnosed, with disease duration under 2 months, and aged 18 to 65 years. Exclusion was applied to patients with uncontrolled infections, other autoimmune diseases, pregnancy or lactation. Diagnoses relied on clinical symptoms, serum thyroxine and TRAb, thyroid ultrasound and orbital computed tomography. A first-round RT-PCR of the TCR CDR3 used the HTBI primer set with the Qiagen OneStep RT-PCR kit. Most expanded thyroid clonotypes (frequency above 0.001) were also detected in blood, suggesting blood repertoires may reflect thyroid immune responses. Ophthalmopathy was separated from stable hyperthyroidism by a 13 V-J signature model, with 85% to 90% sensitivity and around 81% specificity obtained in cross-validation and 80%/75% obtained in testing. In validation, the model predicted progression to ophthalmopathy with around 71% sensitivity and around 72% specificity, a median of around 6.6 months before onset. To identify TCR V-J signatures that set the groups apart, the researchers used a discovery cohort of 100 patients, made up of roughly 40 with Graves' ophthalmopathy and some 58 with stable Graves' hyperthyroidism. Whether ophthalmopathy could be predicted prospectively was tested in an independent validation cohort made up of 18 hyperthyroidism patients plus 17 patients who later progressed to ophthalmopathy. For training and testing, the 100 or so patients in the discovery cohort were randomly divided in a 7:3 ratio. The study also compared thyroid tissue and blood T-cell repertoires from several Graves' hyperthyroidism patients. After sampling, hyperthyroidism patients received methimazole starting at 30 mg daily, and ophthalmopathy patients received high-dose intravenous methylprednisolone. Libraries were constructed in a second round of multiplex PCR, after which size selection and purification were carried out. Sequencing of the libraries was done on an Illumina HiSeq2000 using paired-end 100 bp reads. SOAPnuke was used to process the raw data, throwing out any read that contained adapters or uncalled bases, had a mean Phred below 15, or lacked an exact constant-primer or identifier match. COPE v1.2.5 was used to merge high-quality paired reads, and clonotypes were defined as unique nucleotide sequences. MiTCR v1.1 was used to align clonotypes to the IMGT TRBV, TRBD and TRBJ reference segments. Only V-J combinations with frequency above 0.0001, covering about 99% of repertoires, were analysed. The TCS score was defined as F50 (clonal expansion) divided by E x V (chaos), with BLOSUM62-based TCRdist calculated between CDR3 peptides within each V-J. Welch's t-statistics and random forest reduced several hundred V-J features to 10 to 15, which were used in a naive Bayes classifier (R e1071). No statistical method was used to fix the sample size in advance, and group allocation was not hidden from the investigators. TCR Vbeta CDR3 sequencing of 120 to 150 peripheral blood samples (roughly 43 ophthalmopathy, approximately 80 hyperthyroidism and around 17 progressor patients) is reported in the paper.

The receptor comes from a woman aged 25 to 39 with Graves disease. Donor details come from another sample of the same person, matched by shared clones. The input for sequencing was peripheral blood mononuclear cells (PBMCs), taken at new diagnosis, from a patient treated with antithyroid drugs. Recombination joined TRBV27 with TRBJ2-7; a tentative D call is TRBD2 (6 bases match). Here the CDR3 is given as CASSLLSSDSYEQYF. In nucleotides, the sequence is TGTGCCAGCAGTTTATTGTCTAGCGATTCCTACGAGCAGTACTTC.